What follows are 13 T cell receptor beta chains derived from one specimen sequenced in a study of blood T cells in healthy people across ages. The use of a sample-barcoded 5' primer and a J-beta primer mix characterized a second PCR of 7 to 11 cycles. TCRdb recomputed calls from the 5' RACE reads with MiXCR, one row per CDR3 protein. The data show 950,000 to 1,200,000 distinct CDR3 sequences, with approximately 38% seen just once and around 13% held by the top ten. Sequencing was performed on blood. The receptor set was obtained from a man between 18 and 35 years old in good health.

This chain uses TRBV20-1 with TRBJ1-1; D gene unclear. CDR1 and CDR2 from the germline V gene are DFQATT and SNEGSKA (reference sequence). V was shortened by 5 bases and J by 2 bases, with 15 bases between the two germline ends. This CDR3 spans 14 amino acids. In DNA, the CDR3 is TGCAGTGCTCCCGCAGGACCTATTAACACTGAAGCTTTCTTT. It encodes CSAPAGPINTEAFF.

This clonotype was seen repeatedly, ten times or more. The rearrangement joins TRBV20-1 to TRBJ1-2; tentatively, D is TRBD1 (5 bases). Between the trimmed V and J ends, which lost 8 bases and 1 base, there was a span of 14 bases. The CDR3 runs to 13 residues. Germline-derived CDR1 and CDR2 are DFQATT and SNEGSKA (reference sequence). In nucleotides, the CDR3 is TGCAGTATACCAGGGCCCCTTAACTATGGCTACACCTTC. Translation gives CSIPGPLNYGYTF.

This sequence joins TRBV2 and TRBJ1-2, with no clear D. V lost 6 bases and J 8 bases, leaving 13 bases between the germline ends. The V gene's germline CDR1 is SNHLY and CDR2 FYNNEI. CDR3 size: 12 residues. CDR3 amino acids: CASRPRTRGYTF. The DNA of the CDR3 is TGTGCCAGCAGGCCCCGGACGAGGGGCTACACCTTC.

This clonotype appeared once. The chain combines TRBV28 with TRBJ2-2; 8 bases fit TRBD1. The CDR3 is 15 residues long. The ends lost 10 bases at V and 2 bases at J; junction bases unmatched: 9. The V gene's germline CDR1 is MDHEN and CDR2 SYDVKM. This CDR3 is CAISTGGLNTGELFF. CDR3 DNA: TGTGCCATCTCCACAGGGGGGCTCAACACCGGGGAGCTGTTTTTT. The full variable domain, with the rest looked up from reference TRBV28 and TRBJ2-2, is DVKVTQSSRYLVKRTGEKVFLECVQDMDHENMFWYRQDPGLGLRLIYFSYDVKMKEKGDIPEGYSVSREKKERFSLILESASTNQTSMYLCAISTGGLNTGELFFGEGSRLTVL.

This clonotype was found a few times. CDR3 in amino acids: CSAPLPPSYNEQFF. CDR3 sequence (DNA): TGCAGTGCTCCCTTACCTCCCTCCTACAATGAGCAGTTCTTC. The chain has TRBV20-1 and TRBJ2-1; D call uncertain. Germline V gene lookup returns CDR1 DFQATT and CDR2 SNEGSKA (reference sequence). This CDR3 comprises 14 residues. The ends were cut back, 5 bases at V and 0 bases at J, with 11 bases in the middle.

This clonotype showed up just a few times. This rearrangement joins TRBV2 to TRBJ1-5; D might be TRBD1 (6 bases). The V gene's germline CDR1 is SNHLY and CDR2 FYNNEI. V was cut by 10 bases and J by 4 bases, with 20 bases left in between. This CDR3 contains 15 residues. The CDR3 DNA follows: TGTGCCAACCCCAGGGGAAGCGGGAATAATCAGCCCCAGCATTTT. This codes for CANPRGSGNNQPQHF.

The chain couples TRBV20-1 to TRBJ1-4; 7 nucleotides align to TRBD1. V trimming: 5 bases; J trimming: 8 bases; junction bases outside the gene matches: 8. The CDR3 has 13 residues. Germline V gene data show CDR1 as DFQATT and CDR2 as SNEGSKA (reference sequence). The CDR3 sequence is CSAERQGREKLFF. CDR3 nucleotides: TGCAGTGCTGAGCGACAGGGAAGAGAAAAACTGTTTTTT.

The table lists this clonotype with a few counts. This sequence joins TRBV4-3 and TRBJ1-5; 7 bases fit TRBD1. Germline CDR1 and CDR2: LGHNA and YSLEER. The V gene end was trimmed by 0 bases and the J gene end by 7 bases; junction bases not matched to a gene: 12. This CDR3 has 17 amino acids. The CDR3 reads CASSQDLSAGGRQPQHF. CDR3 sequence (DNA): TGCGCCAGCAGCCAAGATCTTTCGGCAGGGGGGAGACAGCCCCAGCATTTT.

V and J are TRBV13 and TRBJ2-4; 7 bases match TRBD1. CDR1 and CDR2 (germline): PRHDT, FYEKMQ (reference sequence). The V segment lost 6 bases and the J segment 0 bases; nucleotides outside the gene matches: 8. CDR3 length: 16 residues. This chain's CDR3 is CASRTRQGIAKNIQYF. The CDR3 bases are TGTGCCAGCAGAACCCGACAGGGAATAGCCAAAAACATTCAGTACTTC.

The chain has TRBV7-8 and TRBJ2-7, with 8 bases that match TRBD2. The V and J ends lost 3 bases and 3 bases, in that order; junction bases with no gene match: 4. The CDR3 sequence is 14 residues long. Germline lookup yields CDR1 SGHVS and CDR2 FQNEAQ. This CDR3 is CASSFQAGGYEQYF. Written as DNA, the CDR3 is TGTGCCAGCAGCTTTCAGGCGGGGGGCTACGAGCAGTACTTC.

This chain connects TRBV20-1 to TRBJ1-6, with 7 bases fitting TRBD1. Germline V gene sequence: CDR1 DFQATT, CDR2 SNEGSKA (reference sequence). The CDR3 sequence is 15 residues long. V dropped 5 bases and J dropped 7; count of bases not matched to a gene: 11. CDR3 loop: CSAEIAGTANSPLHF. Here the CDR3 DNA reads TGCAGTGCTGAGATAGCGGGGACAGCAAATTCACCCCTCCACTTT.

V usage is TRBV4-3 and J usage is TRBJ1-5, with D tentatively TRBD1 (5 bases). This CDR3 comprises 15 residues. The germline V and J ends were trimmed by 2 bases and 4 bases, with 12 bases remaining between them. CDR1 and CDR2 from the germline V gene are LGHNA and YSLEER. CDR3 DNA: TGCGCCAGCAGCCAAACGAACAGGCCGAATCAGCCCCAGCATTTT. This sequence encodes CASSQTNRPNQPQHF.

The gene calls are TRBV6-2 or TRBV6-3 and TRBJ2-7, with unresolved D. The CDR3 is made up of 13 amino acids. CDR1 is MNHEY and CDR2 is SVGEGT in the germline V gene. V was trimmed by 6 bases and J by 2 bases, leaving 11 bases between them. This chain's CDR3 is CASRGRGPYEQYF. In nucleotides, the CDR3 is TGTGCCAGCAGGGGAAGAGGCCCCTACGAGCAGTACTTC.